This TCR beta chain was profiled in a study of PD-L1 blockade in urothelial cancer. Germline V gene lookup returns CDR1 SGHRS and CDR2 YFSETQ. Between the trimmed V and J ends, which lost 1 base and 6 bases, there was a span of 13 bases. This CDR3 spans 15 amino acids. TCRdb's table, derived via immunoSEQ multiplex PCR, lists solely in-frame clones and lacks some. The data contain around 30,000 clones, around 80% of them singletons. This receptor was taken from a man aged 45 to 65 with urothelial cancer. The genes are TRBV5-1 and TRBJ2-2; D might be TRBD1 (6 bases). Sequencing used PBMCs, obtained around atezolizumab (anti-PD-L1) treatment. CDR3: CASSLQGLKPGELFF. CDR3 DNA: TGCGCCAGCAGCTTGCAGGGGCTTAAACCCGGGGAGCTGTTTTTT. Combining the CDR3 with reference TRBV5-1 and TRBJ2-2 gives the whole variable domain KAGVTQTPRYLIKTRGQQVTLSCSPISGHRSVSWYQQTPGQGLQFLFEYFSETQRNKGNFPGRFSGRQFSNSRSEMNVSTLELGDSALYLCASSLQGLKPGELFFGEGSRLTVL.